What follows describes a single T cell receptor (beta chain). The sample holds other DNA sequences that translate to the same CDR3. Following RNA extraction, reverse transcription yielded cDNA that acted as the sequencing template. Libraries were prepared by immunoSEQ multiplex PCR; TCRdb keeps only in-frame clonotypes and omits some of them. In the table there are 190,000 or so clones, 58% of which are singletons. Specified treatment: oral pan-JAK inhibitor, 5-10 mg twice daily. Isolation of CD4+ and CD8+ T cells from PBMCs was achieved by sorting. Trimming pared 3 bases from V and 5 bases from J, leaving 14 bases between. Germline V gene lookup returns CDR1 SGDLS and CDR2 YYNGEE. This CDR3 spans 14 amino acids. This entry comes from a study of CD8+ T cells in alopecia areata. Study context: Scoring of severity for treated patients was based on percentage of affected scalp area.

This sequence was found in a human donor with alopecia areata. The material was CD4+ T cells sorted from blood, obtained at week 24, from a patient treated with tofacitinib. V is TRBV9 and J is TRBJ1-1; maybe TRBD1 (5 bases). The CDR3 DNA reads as TGTGCCAGCAGCGCCAAGACAGACGGAACTGAAGCTTTCTTT. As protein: CASSAKTDGTEAFF.